This TCR beta chain was identified in a study of blood T cell repertoires in COVID-19. Study overall: The analysed material was cDNA or gDNA that came from T cells, B-cell-depleted T cells, or PBMCs.

Participants were placed into cohorts based on the clinical history they reported. Study processing details: Reference gene primer amplification yielded estimated nucleated cell counts. The data were produced by immunoSEQ multiplex PCR, yet TCRdb's version contains in-frame clones alone and is incomplete. V, J and clone size were drawn from that table, and D and trimming were deduced from the DNA. The sample shows about 210,000 clones, about 86% of them seen only once. This clone was recorded a few times. Sequenced material: PBMCs or T cells enriched from blood (not recorded which). The receptor was derived from a woman aged 45-65 years with acute COVID-19.

CDR3 residues: CASSIDGGGLAKNIQYF. The CDR3 nucleotides are TGTGCCAGTAGTATAGATGGGGGAGGGCTAGCCAAAAACATTCAGTACTTC. J is TRBJ2-4 and V is TRBV19, with 7 positions matching TRBD2. V was pared by 0 bases and J by 0 bases, with 5 bases of the junction left unmatched. CDR1 and CDR2 (germline): LNHDA, SQIVND (reference sequence). This CDR3 comprises 17 residues.